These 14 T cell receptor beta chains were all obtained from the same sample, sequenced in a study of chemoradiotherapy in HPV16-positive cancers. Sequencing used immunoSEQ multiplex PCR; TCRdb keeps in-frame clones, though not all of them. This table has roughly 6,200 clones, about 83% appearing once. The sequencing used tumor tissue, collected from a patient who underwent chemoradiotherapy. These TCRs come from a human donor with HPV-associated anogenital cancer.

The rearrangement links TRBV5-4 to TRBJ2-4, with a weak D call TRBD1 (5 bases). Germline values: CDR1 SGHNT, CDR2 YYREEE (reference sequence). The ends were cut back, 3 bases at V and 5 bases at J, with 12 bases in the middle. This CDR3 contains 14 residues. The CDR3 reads CASSWAGSENIQYF. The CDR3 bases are TGTGCCAGCAGCTGGGCAGGGTCGGAAAACATTCAGTACTTC.

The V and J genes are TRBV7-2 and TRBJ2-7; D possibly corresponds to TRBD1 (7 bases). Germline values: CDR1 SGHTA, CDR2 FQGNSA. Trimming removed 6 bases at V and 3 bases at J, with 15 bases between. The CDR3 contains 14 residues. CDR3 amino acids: CASRGAGGIYEQYF. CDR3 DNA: TGTGCCAGCAGGGGAGCAGGGGGGATCTACGAGCAGTACTTC.

The CDR3 coding sequence is TGTGCCACCGGACAGGGGGCCGCTAACTATGGCTACACCTTC. It specifies CATGQGAANYGYTF. The rearrangement joins TRBV19 to TRBJ1-2, with TRBD1 identical over 11 bases. The germline CDR1 and CDR2 sequences are LNHDA and SQIVND (reference sequence). This CDR3 has 14 residues. V lost 10 bases to trimming and J lost 0 bases; unmatched junction nucleotides: 4.

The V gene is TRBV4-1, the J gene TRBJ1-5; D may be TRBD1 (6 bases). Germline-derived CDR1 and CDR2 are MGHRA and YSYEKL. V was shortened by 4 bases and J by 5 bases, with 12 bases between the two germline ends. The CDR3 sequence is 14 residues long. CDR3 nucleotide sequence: TGCGCCAGCAGCCCCCGACAGGACGATCAGCCCCAGCATTTT. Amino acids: CASSPRQDDQPQHF.

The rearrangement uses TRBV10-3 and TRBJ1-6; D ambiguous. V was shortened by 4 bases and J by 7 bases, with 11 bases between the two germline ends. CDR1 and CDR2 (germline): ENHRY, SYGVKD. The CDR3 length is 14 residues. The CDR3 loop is CAISGNPRNSPLHF. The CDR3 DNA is TGTGCCATCAGTGGTAACCCTCGGAATTCACCCCTCCACTTT.

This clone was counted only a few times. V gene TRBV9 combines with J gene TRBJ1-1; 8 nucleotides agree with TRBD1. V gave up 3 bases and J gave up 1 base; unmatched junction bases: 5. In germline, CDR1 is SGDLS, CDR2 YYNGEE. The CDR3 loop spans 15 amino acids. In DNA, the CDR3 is TGTGCCAGCAGCGCGACAGGGGAAAGGAACACTGAAGCTTTCTTT. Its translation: CASSATGERNTEAFF.

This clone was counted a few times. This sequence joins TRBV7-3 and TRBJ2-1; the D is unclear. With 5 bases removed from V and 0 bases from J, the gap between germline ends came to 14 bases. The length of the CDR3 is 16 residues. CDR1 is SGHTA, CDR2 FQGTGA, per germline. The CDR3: CASSLSATYSYNEQFF. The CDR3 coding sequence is TGTGCCAGCAGCCTGAGCGCGACTTACTCCTACAATGAGCAGTTCTTC.

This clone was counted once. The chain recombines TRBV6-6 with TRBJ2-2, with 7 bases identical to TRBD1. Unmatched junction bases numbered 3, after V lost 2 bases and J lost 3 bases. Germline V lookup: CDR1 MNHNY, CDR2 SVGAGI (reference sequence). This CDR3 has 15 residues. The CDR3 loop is CASSYGQGDTGELFF. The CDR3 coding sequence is TGTGCCAGCAGTTACGGGCAGGGGGACACCGGGGAGCTGTTTTTT.

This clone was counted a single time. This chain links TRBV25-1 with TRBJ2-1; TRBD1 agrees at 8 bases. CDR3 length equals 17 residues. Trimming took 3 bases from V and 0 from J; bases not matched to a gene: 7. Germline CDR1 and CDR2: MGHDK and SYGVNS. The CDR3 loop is CASSDGTGQSSYNEQFF. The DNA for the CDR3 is TGTGCCAGCAGTGACGGGACAGGCCAAAGCTCCTACAATGAGCAGTTCTTC.

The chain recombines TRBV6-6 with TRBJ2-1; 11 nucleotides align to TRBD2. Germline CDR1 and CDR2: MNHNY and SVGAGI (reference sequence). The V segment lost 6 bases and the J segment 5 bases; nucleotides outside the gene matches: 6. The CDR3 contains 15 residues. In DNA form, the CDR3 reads TGTGCCAGCAGGACCACTAGCGGGAGTAACAATGAGCAGTTCTTC. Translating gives CASRTTSGSNNEQFF.

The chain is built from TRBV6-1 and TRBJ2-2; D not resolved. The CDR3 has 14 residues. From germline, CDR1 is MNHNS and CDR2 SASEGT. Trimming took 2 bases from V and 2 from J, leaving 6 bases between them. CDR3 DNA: TGTGCCAGCAGTGAAAGGGCCAACACCGGGGAGCTGTTTTTT. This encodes CASSERANTGELFF.

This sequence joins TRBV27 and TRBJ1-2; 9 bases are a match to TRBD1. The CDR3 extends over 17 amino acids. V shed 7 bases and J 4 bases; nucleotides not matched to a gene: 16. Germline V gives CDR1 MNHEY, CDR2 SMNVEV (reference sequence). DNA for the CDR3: TGTGCCAGCACCACCCTCGGGACAGGGAAGTCTAGCTATGGCTACACCTTC. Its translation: CASTTLGTGKSSYGYTF.

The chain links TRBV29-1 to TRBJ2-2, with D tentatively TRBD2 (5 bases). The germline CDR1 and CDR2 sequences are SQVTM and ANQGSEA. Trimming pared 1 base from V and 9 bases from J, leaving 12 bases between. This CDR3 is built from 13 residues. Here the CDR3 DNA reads TGCAGCGTTGAAGGCGGACTGAGCCGGGAGCTGTTTTTT. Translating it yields CSVEGGLSRELFF.

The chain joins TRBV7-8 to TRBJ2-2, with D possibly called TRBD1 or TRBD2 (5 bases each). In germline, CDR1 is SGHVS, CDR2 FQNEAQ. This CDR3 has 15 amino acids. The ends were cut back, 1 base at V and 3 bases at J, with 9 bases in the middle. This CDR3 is CASSLDRGHTGELFF. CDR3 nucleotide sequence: TGTGCCAGCAGCTTAGATCGGGGCCACACCGGGGAGCTGTTTTTT.